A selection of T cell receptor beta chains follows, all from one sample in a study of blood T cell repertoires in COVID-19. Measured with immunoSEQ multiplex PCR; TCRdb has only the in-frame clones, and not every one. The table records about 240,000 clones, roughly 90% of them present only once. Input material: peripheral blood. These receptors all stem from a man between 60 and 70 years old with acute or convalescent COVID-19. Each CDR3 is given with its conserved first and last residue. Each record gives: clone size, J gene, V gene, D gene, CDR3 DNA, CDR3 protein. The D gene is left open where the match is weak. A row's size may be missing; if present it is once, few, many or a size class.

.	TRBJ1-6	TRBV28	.	TGTGCCAGCAGTTTACCTCCGGCAGGGCCCCTTTCTAGCTCCTATAATTCACCCCTCCACTTT	CASSLPPAGPLSSSYNSPLHF
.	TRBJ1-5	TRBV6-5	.	TGTGCCAGCCGGCGAGGAGGTACTAATCAGCCCCAGCATTTT	CASRRGGTNQPQHF
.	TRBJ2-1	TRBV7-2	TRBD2	TGTGCCAGCAGCCGCCCCTCCGGGACTAGCGTTTACAATGAGCAGTTCTTC	CASSRPSGTSVYNEQFF
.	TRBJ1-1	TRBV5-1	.	TGCGCCAGCAGCTTGGCGGGGAGAAACACTGAAGCTTTCTTT	CASSLAGRNTEAFF
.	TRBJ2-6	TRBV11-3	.	TGTGCCAGCAGCCCACGGGACATCTCATCTGGGGCCAACGTCCTGACTTTC	CASSPRDISSGANVLTF
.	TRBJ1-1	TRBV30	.	TGTGCCTGGAGTTCAGACATGAACACTGAAGCTTTCTTT	CAWSSDMNTEAFF
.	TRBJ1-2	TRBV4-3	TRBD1	TGCGCCAGCAGCCAAGATCTGGGGGACAGGGCGGGAAACTATGGCTACACCTTC	CASSQDLGDRAGNYGYTF
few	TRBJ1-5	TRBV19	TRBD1	TGTGCCAGCCGAACATTGGACAGGGCCGATCAGCCCCAGCATTTT	CASRTLDRADQPQHF
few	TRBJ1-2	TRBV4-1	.	TGCGCCAGCAGCCAAGATGGGAGGGGTGGAAGTGGCTACACCTTC	CASSQDGRGGSGYTF
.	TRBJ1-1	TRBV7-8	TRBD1	TGTGCCAGCAGCTTAGTCTTAGGGGGACAGGGCATCTTT	CASSLVLGGQGIF
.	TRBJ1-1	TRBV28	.	TGTGCCAGCTATAACTTCGCAGGCTACACTGAAGCTTTCTTT	CASYNFAGYTEAFF
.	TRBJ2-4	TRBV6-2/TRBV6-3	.	TGTGCCAGCAGTCCGGGTGGGGCCAAAAACATTCAGTACTTC	CASSPGGAKNIQYF
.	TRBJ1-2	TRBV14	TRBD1	TGTGCCAGCAGCCAAGATTGGACAGGGTCTGGCTACACCTTC	CASSQDWTGSGYTF
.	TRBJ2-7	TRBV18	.	TGTGCCAGCTCACTATTATACTACGAGCAGTACTTC	CASSLLYYEQYF
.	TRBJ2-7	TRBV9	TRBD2	TGTGCCAGCAGTAGGGGGACTAGCGTGTACGAGCAGTACTTC	CASSRGTSVYEQYF
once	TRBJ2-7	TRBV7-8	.	TGTGCCAGCAGCCCCCTCCTTAGGACTTCCAGCTCCTACGAGCAGTACTTC	CASSPLLRTSSSYEQYF
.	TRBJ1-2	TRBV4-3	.	TGCGCCAGCAGCCAAGATCGGGGGGATGGCTACACCTTC	CASSQDRGDGYTF
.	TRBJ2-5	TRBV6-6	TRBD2	TGTGCCAGCACTAGCGGGGAGACCCAGTACTTC	CASTSGETQYF